These 23 T cell receptor beta chains share one sample of origin, sequenced in a study of graft-versus-host responses after intestinal transplantation. Clones were read by immunoSEQ multiplex PCR, and TCRdb kept only the in-frame ones, dropping some. The sample includes some 41,000 clones, roughly 90% of them seen just once. This specimen consisted of PBMCs, obtained 267 days after transplant. These receptors originate from a human patient who received an intestinal transplant, so some T cells may come from the graft donor.

The gene calls are TRBV5-1 and TRBJ1-4, with unresolved D. The germline gives CDR1 SGHRS, CDR2 YFSETQ. The germline V and J ends were trimmed by 4 bases and 3 bases, with 10 bases remaining between them. This CDR3 is 14 amino acids long. Here the CDR3 reads CASSPGLANEKLFF. CDR3 coding DNA: TGCGCCAGCAGCCCTGGGTTAGCTAATGAAAAACTGTTTTTT.

The CDR3 reads CASSVRDRGGRAFF. CDR3 sequence (DNA): TGTGCCAGCAGCGTCCGGGACAGGGGAGGTAGAGCTTTCTTT. J is TRBJ1-1 and V is TRBV7-9, with 10 positions matching TRBD1. The germline gives CDR1 SEHNR, CDR2 FQNEAQ (reference sequence). The CDR3 has 14 amino acids. Trimming at V came to 5 bases and at J to 10 bases, leaving 10 bases not matched to a gene.

The CDR3 sequence: CASSLLSPRNEQFF. For the CDR3, the DNA is TGCGCCAGCAGCCTCCTCTCCCCACGTAATGAGCAGTTCTTC. The V call is TRBV4-1, the J call TRBJ2-1, with D unresolved. Germline V gene data show CDR1 as MGHRA and CDR2 as YSYEKL. The CDR3 is 14 amino acids. Trimming shortened V by 4 bases and J by 7 bases, and 14 bases separated the two germline ends.

The rearrangement uses TRBV19 and TRBJ2-1, with D possibly called TRBD1 or TRBD2 (5 bases each). From germline, CDR1 is LNHDA and CDR2 SQIVND (reference sequence). The CDR3 extends over 14 amino acids. V was cut by 5 bases and J by 4 bases, with 12 bases left in between. This CDR3 reads CASSVSGGYNEQFF. The CDR3 region has the DNA TGTGCCAGTAGTGTGTCTGGGGGATACAATGAGCAGTTCTTC.

J is TRBJ2-7 and V is TRBV13, with a possible D match to TRBD2 (5 bases). The V end lost 5 bases, the J end lost 0 bases, and 14 bases lay between the germline ends. Germline V gene lookup returns CDR1 PRHDT and CDR2 FYEKMQ (reference sequence). The CDR3 totals 15 residues. The CDR3 loop is CASSGKDFPSYEQYF. CDR3 bases: TGTGCCAGCAGCGGGAAGGACTTCCCCTCCTACGAGCAGTACTTC.

The chain employs TRBV28 and TRBJ2-3, with 11 bases fitting TRBD2. Germline V gives CDR1 MDHEN, CDR2 SYDVKM. The CDR3 consists of 17 residues. Trimming removed 5 bases from V and 7 bases from J; junction bases left unmatched: 14. CDR3 sequence reads: CASSAITSGGWGNTQYF. Written as DNA, the CDR3 is TGTGCCAGCAGTGCCATCACTAGCGGGGGCTGGGGAAATACGCAGTATTTT. The variable domain in full, with the rest retrieved from reference TRBV28 and TRBJ2-3, is DVKVTQSSRYLVKRTGEKVFLECVQDMDHENMFWYRQDPGLGLRLIYFSYDVKMKEKGDIPEGYSVSREKKERFSLILESASTNQTSMYLCASSAITSGGWGNTQYFGPGTRLTVL.

The V gene is TRBV2, the J gene TRBJ2-2, with unresolved D. CDR1 and CDR2 from the germline V gene are SNHLY and FYNNEI. CDR3 length: 13 residues. V was trimmed by 4 bases and J by 4 bases, leaving 7 bases between them. CDR3: CASSGAITGELFF. CDR3 sequence (DNA): TGTGCCAGCAGTGGAGCTATCACCGGGGAGCTGTTTTTT.

The chain employs TRBV7-9 and TRBJ2-5; D unresolved. V shed 5 bases and J shed 14 bases, with 27 bases lying between them. The CDR3 loop spans 15 amino acids. Germline V gene data show CDR1 as SEHNR and CDR2 as FQNEAQ (reference sequence). This CDR3 reads CASSLMQASGYEQYF. Written as DNA, the CDR3 is TGTGCCAGCAGCCTCATGCAGGCCTCAGGCTACGAGCAATACTTC. The variable domain in full, completed from reference TRBV7-9 and TRBJ2-5, reads DTGVSQNPRHKITKRGQNVTFRCDPISEHNRLYWYRQTLGQGPEFLTYFQNEAQLEKSRLLSDRFSAERPKGSFSTLEIQRTEQGDSAMYLCASSLMQASGYEQYFGPGTRLLVL.

The chain has TRBV9 and TRBJ1-1; 8 bases line up with TRBD1. The V segment lost 4 bases and the J segment 0 bases; nucleotides outside the gene matches: 8. CDR3 length: 16 amino acids. CDR1 and CDR2 (germline): SGDLS, YYNGEE. The CDR3 DNA is TGTGCCAGCAGCCCAGGACAGGGCTACGTGAACACTGAAGCTTTCTTT. It encodes CASSPGQGYVNTEAFF.

The chain has TRBV5-1 and TRBJ2-1; D unresolved. The CDR3 runs 15 residues. Germline V gene lookup returns CDR1 SGHRS and CDR2 YFSETQ. Trimming stripped 3 bases from V and 2 bases from J, with 12 bases between. In nucleotides, the CDR3 is TGCGCCAGCAGCTGGGCGAGGTCGACCTACAATGAGCAGTTCTTC. It specifies CASSWARSTYNEQFF.

The gene calls are TRBV21-1 and TRBJ1-1. TRBV21-1 is labeled a pseudogene. This CDR3 contains 16 residues. The chain's CDR3 is CASSHREGRGNTEAFF. In DNA form, the CDR3 reads TGTGCCAGCAGCCACCGCGAGGGGCGGGGGAACACTGAAGCTTTCTTT.

This sequence joins TRBV7-9 and TRBJ2-1; a weak D match, TRBD2 (6 bases). V gave up 5 bases and J gave up 5 bases, with 10 bases separating them. The CDR3 loop spans 13 amino acids. Germline V gene data show CDR1 as SEHNR and CDR2 as FQNEAQ (reference sequence). CDR3 protein: CASSIGSHNEQFF. DNA for the CDR3: TGTGCCAGCAGCATCGGGAGCCACAATGAGCAGTTCTTC.

The V gene is TRBV6-4, the J gene TRBJ2-7, with D possibly TRBD1 on 5 matching bases. The CDR3 runs 13 residues. The V gene's germline CDR1 is MRHNA and CDR2 SNTAGT. V lost 6 bases and J 0 bases, leaving 9 bases between the germline ends. This CDR3 is CASRHRSSYEQYF. As DNA, the CDR3 is TGTGCCAGCAGACACAGGTCCTCCTACGAGCAGTACTTC.

The rearrangement links TRBV6-5 to TRBJ1-4; D call uncertain. V lost 4 bases and J lost 0, with 6 bases in between. The CDR3 is made up of 14 amino acids. Germline values: CDR1 MNHEY, CDR2 SVGAGI. The CDR3 region is CASSSVATNEKLFF. The CDR3 DNA sequence: TGTGCCAGCAGTTCGGTTGCAACTAATGAAAAACTGTTTTTT.

The rearrangement links TRBV21-1 to TRBJ2-7; TRBD1, the table's D call, lacks a check against the DNA. TRBV21-1 is shown as a pseudogene. The CDR3 spans 13 residues. The CDR3 nucleotides are TGTGCCAGCAGCAAAGACAGCTCCTACGAGCAGTACTTC. This encodes CASSKDSSYEQYF.

The chain links TRBV14 to TRBJ1-6; the D is unclear. Germline assignment: CDR1 SGHDN and CDR2 FVKESK. The CDR3 covers 14 residues. The V end was cut by 6 bases, the J end by 2 bases, with 8 bases between. The CDR3: CASRREAYNSPLHF. Here the CDR3 DNA reads TGTGCCAGCAGAAGGGAGGCCTATAATTCACCCCTCCACTTT.

The J gene is TRBJ1-2, the V gene TRBV5-1, with 9 bases matching TRBD1. The germline CDR1 and CDR2 sequences are SGHRS and YFSETQ. The CDR3 spans 11 residues. J gave up 8 bases and V 10 bases, and 6 bases lay outside the gene matches. The CDR3 sequence is CASQGAWGYTF. The CDR3 DNA reads as TGCGCCTCACAGGGGGCATGGGGCTACACCTTC.

The chain carries TRBV11-3 and TRBJ1-6; no firm D call. Germline assignment: CDR1 SGHNT and CDR2 YENEEA. V was pared by 7 bases and J by 13 bases, with 23 bases between. The CDR3 has 15 residues. CDR3 sequence: CASTRARVPMGPLHF. The CDR3 region has the DNA TGTGCCAGCACCCGTGCCCGGGTTCCTATGGGTCCCCTCCACTTT.

This clone was observed a single time. The chain carries TRBV7-9 and TRBJ1-1, with D possibly being TRBD1 (5 bases). Germline lookup yields CDR1 SEHNR and CDR2 FQNEAQ (reference sequence). V lost 1 base, J lost 4 bases, and 10 bases lay in between. The CDR3 sequence is 14 residues long. The CDR3 loop reads CASSLDRSVTEAFF. The CDR3 DNA is TGTGCCAGCAGCTTAGACAGGTCTGTCACTGAAGCTTTCTTT.

Only a few counts were recorded for this clone. This rearrangement joins TRBV4-1 to TRBJ1-1; 8 bases align to TRBD1. The V segment lost 4 bases and the J segment 3 bases; nucleotides outside the gene matches: 4. Germline loops: CDR1 MGHRA, CDR2 YSYEKL. The CDR3 extends over 14 amino acids. The CDR3 DNA is TGCGCCAGCAGCCTAAGGACAGGGCACACTGAAGCTTTCTTT. Protein: CASSLRTGHTEAFF.

The chain's CDR3 is CASSVRLDGEKLFF. The CDR3 DNA follows: TGTGCCAGCAGCGTCAGGCTCGACGGTGAAAAACTGTTTTTT. The chain links TRBV14 to TRBJ1-4; D is undetermined. Per the germline V gene, CDR1 is SGHDN and CDR2 is FVKESK. The V gene lost 5 bases and the J gene lost 7 bases, with 14 bases spanning the gap. The CDR3 sequence is 14 residues long.

This clone was counted a single time. V usage is TRBV27 and J usage is TRBJ2-1, with TRBD2 matching over 8 bases. The CDR3 is 15 amino acids. With V trimmed by 6 bases and J by 0 bases, 4 bases remained unmatched. From germline, CDR1 is MNHEY and CDR2 SMNVEV (reference sequence). CDR3 nucleotide sequence: TGTGCCAGCAGCATGAGCGGGAGCTCCTACAATGAGCAGTTCTTC. This translates into CASSMSGSSYNEQFF.

This clone has just one count. The chain is built from TRBV13 and TRBJ1-1; tentative D call: TRBD1 (6 bases). The CDR3 length is 13 residues. Trimming removed 5 bases from V and 1 base from J, with 8 bases in between. CDR1 is PRHDT, CDR2 FYEKMQ, per germline (reference sequence). The CDR3 protein is CASSKGGNTEAFF. The CDR3 DNA sequence: TGTGCCAGCAGCAAAGGGGGGAACACTGAAGCTTTCTTT.